A selection of T cell receptor beta chains follows, all from one sample in a study of CD8+ T cells in alopecia areata. Here immunoSEQ multiplex PCR was the method, and the copy in TCRdb shows in-frame clones only, minus some. The table includes more than 95,000 clones, less than 70% detected once. The source material was CD4+ T cells sorted from blood. The receptors come from a human donor in good health. The CDR3 runs from the conserved cysteine through the conserved F or W. The order of the fields is CDR3 protein, CDR3 DNA, clone size, V gene, J gene, CDR3 length, D gene. The D gene is left open where the match is weak. Some rows mark clone size as missing; the rest say once, few, many or name a class of expanded clone.

CASSPRFSGETLDTQYF	TGTGCCAGCAGCCCCCGGTTTAGCGGGGAAACCTTAGATACGCAGTATTTT	.	TRBV9	TRBJ2-3	17	TRBD2
CSGGQGGSGAQETQYF	TGCAGCGGTGGACAGGGTGGTAGCGGGGCCCAAGAGACCCAGTACTTC	.	TRBV29-1	TRBJ2-5	16	.
CASSRGQGNGYTF	TGCGCCAGCAGCCGAGGACAGGGTAATGGCTACACCTTC	.	TRBV4-1	TRBJ1-2	13	TRBD1
CASSYSGRTALMAQHF	TGTGCCAGCAGTTACTCCGGCAGGACAGCCTTGATGGCCCAGCATTTT	few	TRBV6-5	TRBJ1-5	16	.
CASSQTGTNYGYTF	TGCGCCAGCAGCCAAACCGGGACAAACTATGGCTACACCTTC	few	TRBV4-1	TRBJ1-2	14	.
CASSPARRSYEQYF	TGTGCCAGCAGCCCGGCCCGGCGGTCCTACGAGCAGTACTTC	.	TRBV7-6	TRBJ2-7	14	.
CASSAGSSEAFF	TGTGCCAGCAGCGCAGGGTCGTCTGAAGCTTTCTTT	.	TRBV9	TRBJ1-1	12	.
CASSPGDRGFSPLHF	TGTGCCAGCAGCCCGGGGGACAGGGGTTTCTCACCCCTCCACTTT	.	TRBV7-2	TRBJ1-6	15	TRBD1
CASSLRGAGNSPLHF	TGTGCCAGCAGTTTAAGGGGGGCAGGCAATTCACCCCTCCACTTT	few	TRBV27	TRBJ1-6	15	.
CASSATSGVYNEQFF	TGTGCCAGCAGCGCTACTAGCGGAGTCTACAATGAGCAGTTCTTC	.	TRBV9	TRBJ2-1	15	TRBD2
CASILSSGNTIYF	TGCGCCAGCATCCTTTCCTCTGGAAACACCATATATTTT	.	TRBV23-1	TRBJ1-3	13	.
CAWSFGQTVEQYF	TGTGCCTGGAGTTTTGGACAGACCGTCGAGCAGTACTTC	.	TRBV30	TRBJ2-7	13	.
CASSLQELDGYTF	TGCGCCAGCAGCTTACAAGAGCTAGATGGCTACACCTTC	few	TRBV5-1	TRBJ1-2	13	.
CAWSVGGRTYEQYF	TGTGCCTGGAGTGTTGGAGGGAGGACCTACGAGCAGTACTTC	.	TRBV30	TRBJ2-7	14	.
CACNSLRGETF	TGTGCCTGCAACAGTCTCCGGGGAGAGACCTTC	.	TRBV30	TRBJ1-2	11	.
CAISEEGETEAFF	TGTGCCATCAGTGAAGAAGGGGAGACTGAAGCTTTCTTT	once	TRBV10-3	TRBJ1-1	13	.
CSGLIFSEFRSEQFF	TGCAGCGGATTAATCTTTAGTGAGTTCCGCAGTGAGCAGTTCTTC	.	TRBV29-1	TRBJ2-1	15	.
CSALTWTSTDTQYF	TGCAGCGCGTTGACTTGGACTAGCACAGATACGCAGTATTTT	.	TRBV29-1	TRBJ2-3	14	.
CASSLSAGSTEAFF	TGCGCCAGCAGCTTGTCAGCTGGATCCACTGAAGCTTTCTTT	.	TRBV5-1	TRBJ1-1	14	.
CASSNDTRRRGPRYTQYF	TGTGCCAGCAGCAACGATACACGGCGGCGGGGGCCCAGATATACGCAGTATTTT	few	TRBV13	TRBJ2-3	18	.
CASSSIDRSYGYTF	TGCGCCAGCAGCTCCATTGACAGGAGCTATGGCTACACCTTC	.	TRBV4-1	TRBJ1-2	14	.
CASSPGTSGNEQFF	TGTGCCAGCAGTCCCGGGACTAGCGGGAATGAGCAGTTCTTC	once	TRBV6-6	TRBJ2-1	14	TRBD2
CASSANNYGYTF	TGTGCCAGCAGCGCTAATAACTATGGCTACACCTTC	once	TRBV11-2	TRBJ1-2	12	.
CASSIPGTYGYTF	TGTGCCAGCTCCATCCCCGGGACATACGGCTACACCTTC	few	TRBV11-2	TRBJ1-2	13	.